These T cell receptor beta chains were read from a single sample in a study of multiple sclerosis patients with progressive multifocal leukoencephalopathy. The method was immunoSEQ multiplex PCR; TCRdb's version includes in-frame clones alone and lacks a portion of them. The profile shows approximately 30,000 clones, 87% of them singletons. Source: PBMCs, taken from a patient treated with natalizumab. All receptors derive from a woman in her 40s with progressive multifocal leukoencephalopathy. Both conserved end residues are part of each CDR3. A D gene is named only where the DNA matches it firmly. Rows may omit the clone size; those that give it use once, few, many or a size class.

>NA|TRBV18|TRBJ1-2|NA
CASSGRGDTNYGYTF
TGTGCCAGCTCTGGGCGAGGGGATACTAACTATGGCTACACCTTC
>NA|TRBV19|TRBJ1-1|NA
CASHRGELTNTEAFF
TGTGCCAGTCACCGCGGAGAACTCACCAACACTGAAGCTTTCTTT
>TRBD2|TRBV7-2|TRBJ2-1|NA
CASSAYGTSGGAGQFF
TGTGCCAGCAGCGCGTACGGGACTAGCGGGGGGGCCGGGCAGTTCTTC
>NA|TRBV18|TRBJ2-7|NA
CASSPPAGSSSYEQYF
TGTGCCAGCTCACCACCGGCAGGTTCCAGCTCCTACGAGCAGTACTTC
>TRBD1|TRBV6-5|TRBJ1-1|once
CASSYRQGATEAFF
TGTGCCAGCAGTTACAGACAGGGGGCCACTGAAGCTTTCTTT
>NA|TRBV7-3|TRBJ2-5|NA
CASSFDRLETQYF
TGTGCCAGCAGCTTCGACAGACTAGAGACCCAGTACTTC
>NA|TRBV4-2|TRBJ2-7|NA
CASSQVLESGEQYF
TGTGCCAGCAGCCAAGTTTTAGAATCGGGCGAGCAGTACTTC
>NA|TRBV5-1|TRBJ2-3|NA
CASSLVSAVADTQYF
TGCGCCAGCAGCTTGGTCTCGGCTGTCGCAGATACGCAGTATTTT
>TRBD1|TRBV27|TRBJ2-7|NA
CASSGGQGLFYEQYF
TGTGCCAGCAGTGGGGGACAGGGCCTTTTTTACGAGCAGTACTTC
>NA|TRBV29-1|TRBJ1-3|NA
CSVPGGHGNTIYF
TGCAGCGTTCCGGGGGGGCATGGAAACACCATATATTTT
>NA|TRBV7-9|TRBJ1-4|NA
CASSLALGRANEKLFF
TGTGCCAGCAGCTTAGCCCTGGGACGGGCTAATGAAAAACTGTTTTTT
>NA|TRBV4-3|TRBJ2-2|NA
CASSQDLGQVGPTGELFF
TGCGCCAGCAGCCAAGACTTAGGGCAAGTCGGTCCCACCGGGGAGCTGTTTTTT